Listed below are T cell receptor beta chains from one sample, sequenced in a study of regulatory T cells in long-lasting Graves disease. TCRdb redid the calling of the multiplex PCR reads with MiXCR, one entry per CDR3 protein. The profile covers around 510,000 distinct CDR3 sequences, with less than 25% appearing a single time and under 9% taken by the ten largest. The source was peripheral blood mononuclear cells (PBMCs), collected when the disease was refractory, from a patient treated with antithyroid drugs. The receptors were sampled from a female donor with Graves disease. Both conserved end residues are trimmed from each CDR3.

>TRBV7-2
ASSLGFKQGAWGAEAF
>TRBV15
ATSRDGGLGPQH
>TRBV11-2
ASSLAQLNYEQY
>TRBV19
ASTAGTGVPQETQY
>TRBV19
ASSIGRANYEQY
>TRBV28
ASKTSDRGHTDTQY
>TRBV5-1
ASSLYPTSGANVLT
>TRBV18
ASSPSRDALNYGYT
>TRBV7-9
ASSPATGRAGVGAF
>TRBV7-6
ASSQGRKGTPLH